What follows describes a single T cell receptor (beta chain). Antigen: not known. The authors reverse transcribed roughly 0.45 to 1 ug RNA with random hexamers. Amplification of TCR beta CDR3 was carried out by immunoSEQ multiplex PCR, which covered 54 Vbeta and 13 Jbeta segments. A single record per CDR3 protein comes from TCRdb applying MiXCR to the immunoSEQ multiplex PCR reads. The sample includes about 180,000 distinct CDR3 sequences, 90% to 95% seen only once; the top ten take around 0.095%. This sample stems from a study of CD8 T cells in Susac syndrome. Study-wide results and caveats: The CD4+ T cell repertoires that were profiled in Susac syndrome showed no clonal expansion.

Sequencing targeted TCR beta in blood CD8+ and CD4+ T cells. The patients with Susac syndrome satisfied recently defined diagnostic criteria for either definite or probable disease. The CDR3 has 17 amino acids. V dropped 0 bases and J dropped 3; count of bases not matched to a gene: 12. Germline lookup yields CDR1 DFQATT and CDR2 SNEGSKA (reference sequence). The TCR comes from a human donor with Susac syndrome. The rearrangement joins TRBV20-1 to TRBJ2-3, with 7 positions matching TRBD2. Sequenced input: CD4+ T cells from PBMCs. The CDR3 sequence: CSARDSWASGRTDTQYF. Written as DNA, the CDR3 is TGCAGTGCTAGAGATAGTTGGGCTAGCGGCCGAACAGATACGCAGTATTTT.